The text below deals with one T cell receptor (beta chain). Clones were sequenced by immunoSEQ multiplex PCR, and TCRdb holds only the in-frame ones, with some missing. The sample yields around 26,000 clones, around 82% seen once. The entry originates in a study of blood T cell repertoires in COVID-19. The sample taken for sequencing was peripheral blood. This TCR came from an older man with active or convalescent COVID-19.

This chain's CDR3 is CASRGPGLASETQYF. The CDR3 DNA sequence: TGTGCCAGCAGGGGACCGGGACTAGCCTCGGAGACCCAGTACTTC. This chain joins TRBV25-1 and TRBJ2-5, with 9 positions matching TRBD2. V trimming: 6 bases; J trimming: 5 bases; junction bases outside the gene matches: 10. CDR1 is MGHDK, CDR2 SYGVNS, per germline. This CDR3 spans 15 amino acids.